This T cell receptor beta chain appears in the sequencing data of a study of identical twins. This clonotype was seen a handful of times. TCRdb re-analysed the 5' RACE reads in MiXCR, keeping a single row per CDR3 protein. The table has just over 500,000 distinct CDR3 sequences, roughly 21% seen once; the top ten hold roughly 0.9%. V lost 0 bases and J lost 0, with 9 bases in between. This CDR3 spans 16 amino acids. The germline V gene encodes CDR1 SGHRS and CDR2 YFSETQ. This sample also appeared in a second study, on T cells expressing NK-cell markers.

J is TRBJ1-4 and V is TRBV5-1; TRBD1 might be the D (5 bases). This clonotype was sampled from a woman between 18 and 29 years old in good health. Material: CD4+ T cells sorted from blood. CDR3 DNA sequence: TGCGCCAGCAGCTTGGATGACAGTGCAACTAATGAAAAACTGTTTTTT. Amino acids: CASSLDDSATNEKLFF.